This TCR beta chain was sequenced during a study of pediatric ulcerative colitis. Only in-frame clones appear in the TCRdb table, and some are missing; sequencing was by immunoSEQ multiplex PCR. The sample contains approximately 60,000 clones, 80% to 90% of which appear only once. V was pared by 2 bases and J by 8 bases, with 3 bases of the junction left unmatched. CDR3 length: 12 residues. Germline assignment: CDR1 SGHDT and CDR2 YYEEEE. The rearrangement joins TRBV5-6 to TRBJ1-2, with TRBD1 identical over 7 bases. The sequenced sample consisted of blood. This clonotype originated in a boy between 5 and 17 years old with severe ulcerative colitis. The CDR3 loop reads CASSLQGTGYTF. The DNA for the CDR3 is TGTGCCAGCAGCTTACAGGGGACCGGCTACACCTTC.